One sample yielded the 12 T cell receptor beta chains listed below, sequenced in a study of OX40 agonist ivuxolimab in advanced cancers. TCRdb keeps only in-frame clones here, not all; method: immunoSEQ multiplex PCR. The table lists 50,000 to 55,000 clones, roughly four fifths of them singletons. The sequenced sample was CD4+ or CD8+ T cells sorted from blood, obtained in a trial of the OX40 agonist ivuxolimab. These receptors were collected from an adult with an advanced solid tumor such as melanoma, head and neck, liver or kidney cancer.

The rearrangement uses TRBV5-6 and TRBJ2-2; maybe TRBD1 (5 bases). V lost 0 bases to trimming and J lost 6 bases, with 9 bases between them. The CDR3 extends over 14 amino acids. Germline V lookup: CDR1 SGHDT, CDR2 YYEEEE. The CDR3 loop reads CASSLGQGSGELFF. CDR3 nucleotide sequence: TGTGCCAGCAGCTTGGGGCAGGGATCCGGGGAGCTGTTTTTT.

The rearrangement links TRBV6-6 to TRBJ2-5, with TRBD1 matching 12 bases. Trimming cost V 4 bases and J 11 bases; bases outside gene matches: 11. Germline V gene data show CDR1 as MNHNY and CDR2 as SVGAGI (reference sequence). This CDR3 contains 15 residues. The CDR3 bases are TGTGCCAGCAGTTCTCCGGGACAGGGGGCGCCTGAGCAGTACTTC. The encoded protein is CASSSPGQGAPEQYF.

The V gene is TRBV5-6, the J gene TRBJ2-7; D may be TRBD2 (6 bases). Germline assignment: CDR1 SGHDT and CDR2 YYEEEE. The ends were cut back, 3 bases at V and 3 bases at J, with 22 bases in the middle. The CDR3 has 17 residues. CDR3 region: CASSWGKRVRGNYEQYF. CDR3 nucleotides: TGTGCCAGCAGCTGGGGAAAGAGGGTTCGGGGGAACTACGAGCAGTACTTC.

This clone was found a few times. The chain uses TRBV5-1 and TRBJ2-5; D is unresolved. The CDR3 contains 13 residues. Germline V gene lookup returns CDR1 SGHRS and CDR2 YFSETQ. V was clipped by 2 bases and J by 4 bases, with 9 bases between them. The CDR3 protein is CASSFESRETQYF. The CDR3, as DNA: TGCGCCAGCAGCTTTGAAAGTAGAGAGACCCAGTACTTC.

The V call is TRBV7-9, the J call TRBJ1-1, with 8 bases aligning to TRBD1. The CDR3 loop spans 14 amino acids. V gave up 5 bases and J gave up 5 bases; unmatched junction bases: 7. Germline V gene lookup returns CDR1 SEHNR and CDR2 FQNEAQ (reference sequence). For the CDR3, the DNA is TGTGCCAGCAGCCCAGGACAGGGTCGGACTGAAGCTTTCTTT. This translates into CASSPGQGRTEAFF.

This clone was seen a single time. This rearrangement joins TRBV9 to TRBJ2-5; 7 bases map to TRBD2. The CDR3 runs 17 residues. Germline values: CDR1 SGDLS, CDR2 YYNGEE. Trimming took 1 base from V and 1 from J; bases not matched to a gene: 10. The CDR3 loop is CASSVRGDRLAQETQYF. In nucleotides, the CDR3 is TGTGCCAGCAGCGTACGAGGAGATAGACTAGCCCAAGAGACCCAGTACTTC.

The chain carries TRBV5-1 and TRBJ1-1, with a tentative D call TRBD1 (5 bases). Germline V gene lookup returns CDR1 SGHRS and CDR2 YFSETQ. The CDR3 runs 14 residues. V gave up 3 bases and J gave up 4 bases, with 13 bases separating them. Written as DNA, the CDR3 is TGCGCCAGCAGCTCCCGGGGGGTCCCCACTGAAGCTTTCTTT. Its protein product is CASSSRGVPTEAFF.

V and J are TRBV25-1 and TRBJ2-3, with D possibly matching TRBD1 (6 bases). Germline assignment: CDR1 MGHDK and CDR2 SYGVNS. Trimming pared 0 bases from V and 0 bases from J, leaving 13 bases between. The CDR3 has 17 amino acids. The CDR3 is CASSEYTRGFSTDTQYF. The CDR3, as DNA: TGTGCCAGCAGTGAATATACCAGGGGTTTTAGCACAGATACGCAGTATTTT.

The chain is built from TRBV18 and TRBJ2-5; D not certain. Germline CDR1 reads KGHSH; CDR2 reads LQKENI. Trimming shortened V by 4 bases and J by 4 bases, and 7 bases separated the two germline ends. The CDR3 contains 12 residues. Here the CDR3 DNA reads TGTGCCAGCTCACAGGGTGGAGAGACCCAGTACTTC. Encoded protein: CASSQGGETQYF.

The chain joins TRBV25-1 to TRBJ1-5; TRBD1 aligns across 8 bases. The ends lost 2 bases at V and 1 base at J; junction bases unmatched: 10. In germline, CDR1 is MGHDK, CDR2 SYGVNS. The CDR3 has 18 amino acids. The CDR3, as DNA: TGTGCCAGCAGTGAAGCCGCGGCAGGGGGCAGGAGCAATCAGCCCCAGCATTTT. As protein: CASSEAAAGGRSNQPQHF.

The rearrangement uses TRBV28 and TRBJ2-7, with TRBD1 identical over 9 bases. This CDR3 has 15 amino acids. CDR1 is MDHEN and CDR2 is SYDVKM in the germline V gene. V lost 5 bases to trimming and J lost 5 bases; unmatched junction nucleotides: 10. The CDR3 nucleotides read TGTGCCAGCAGTCCGCCGGGACAGGGAACGAACGAGCAGTACTTC. It is translated as CASSPPGQGTNEQYF.

This CDR3 reads CASSFSRGTQYF. In DNA form, the CDR3 reads TGTGCCAGCAGCTTCTCCCGGGGGACCCAGTACTTC. The chain combines TRBV7-2 with TRBJ2-5; the D gene is possibly TRBD2 (5 bases). V was clipped by 3 bases and J by 7 bases, with 9 bases between them. This CDR3 has 12 amino acids. Germline CDR1 SGHTA, CDR2 FQGNSA.